These 14 T cell receptor beta chains were sequenced from one sample in a study of prognosis after radiotherapy for stage I lung cancer. Template was genomic DNA; TCR beta CDR3 amplified in two multiplex PCR rounds. Gene-specific TRBV and TRBJ primers were used in PCR round one. TCRdb re-called the multiplex PCR reads with MiXCR, one entry per CDR3 protein. The data show 15,000 or so distinct CDR3 sequences, more than 35% seen once. This specimen was PBMCs, taken before or after stereotactic body radiation therapy (not recorded which). The source is a donor aged 50 or older with non-small cell lung cancer.

This clonotype occurred many times. The V call is TRBV5-1, the J call TRBJ2-3; D not certain. Germline CDR1 reads SGHRS; CDR2 reads YFSETQ. The CDR3 totals 15 residues. Trimming cost V 0 bases and J 1 base, with 9 bases left between them. The CDR3 loop is CASSLEDSRTDTQYF. The CDR3 DNA reads as TGCGCCAGCAGCTTGGAAGACTCACGCACAGATACGCAGTATTTT.

Turning to this clonotype: A far larger clone is just one base off, so this is likely a read error. V usage is TRBV6-6 and J usage is TRBJ2-1; D call uncertain. The CDR3 spans 14 residues. The germline V gene encodes CDR1 MNHNY and CDR2 SVGAGI (reference sequence). This CDR3 reads CASSVHGGYNDQFF. The CDR3, as DNA: TGTGCCAGCAGTGTACACGGTGGCTACAATGATCAGTTCTTC.

The sample holds many counts of this clonotype. V is TRBV18 and J is TRBJ2-7, with a possible D match to TRBD1 (6 bases). Trimming took 3 bases from V and 3 from J, leaving 9 bases between them. The CDR3 sequence is 13 residues long. The germline CDR1 and CDR2 sequences are KGHSH and LQKENI. DNA of the CDR3: TGTGCCAGCTCACCCTGGGACAACTACGAGCAGTACTTC. Encoded protein: CASSPWDNYEQYF. The full variable domain, rest sourced from reference TRBV18 and TRBJ2-7, is NAGVMQNPRHLVRRRGQEARLRCSPMKGHSHVYWYRQLPEEGLKFMVYLQKENIIDESGMPKERFSAEFPKEGPSILRIQQVVRGDSAAYFCASSPWDNYEQYFGPGTRLTVT.

V gene TRBV11-3 combines with J gene TRBJ2-2, with a weak D call TRBD1 (5 bases). Trimming pared 7 bases from V and 7 bases from J, leaving 7 bases between. The CDR3 extends over 11 amino acids. Germline assignment: CDR1 SGHNT and CDR2 YENEEA. The CDR3 nucleotides read TGTGCCAGCAACCAGGGCGGGGAGCTGTTTTTT. Residues: CASNQGGELFF.

A remark on this clonotype: This likely reflects a read error, since a far larger clone is one base away. The chain carries TRBV6-9 and TRBJ1-5, with TRBD1 identical over 9 bases. The CDR3 consists of 19 residues. In germline, CDR1 is MNHGY, CDR2 SVAAGI. The V gene end was trimmed by 3 bases and the J gene end by 1 base; junction bases not matched to a gene: 13. The CDR3 is CASSYSRTGENGSNQPQHF. The CDR3 DNA reads as TGTGCCAGCAGTTACTCTCGGACAGGGGAGAATGGGAGCAATCAGCCCCAGCATTTT.

As for this clonotype: A much bigger clone sits one base away, suggesting this may be a read error. The chain links TRBV5-5 to TRBJ2-3; D is uncertain. The ends were cut back, 4 bases at V and 4 bases at J, with 10 bases in the middle. The CDR3 runs 13 residues. Germline CDR1 is SGHKS and CDR2 is YYEKEE (reference sequence). The CDR3, as DNA: TGTGCCAGCAGCCCGGTCGTAGCAGATACGCAGTATTTT. Amino acids: CASSPVVADTQYF.

In the case of this clonotype: It is likely a read error: a sequence one base away is far more abundant. The V gene is TRBV6-1, the J gene TRBJ2-5, with 7 nucleotides matching TRBD2. The J call may not be correct, given that the DNA end is closer to TRBJ2-1. This CDR3 spans 14 amino acids. Germline V lookup: CDR1 MNHNS, CDR2 SASEGT. CDR3 protein: CASKLRERYNEQFF. Here the CDR3 DNA reads TGTGCCAGCAAACTGCGGGAGCGGTACAATGAGCAGTTCTTC.

The chain is built from TRBV9 and TRBJ2-1, with D perhaps TRBD2 (6 bases). The CDR3 totals 15 residues. Germline-derived CDR1 and CDR2 are SGDLS and YYNGEE. Trimming took off 5 bases at V and 6 bases at J, with 18 bases between the two ends. CDR3 residues: CASSPGTLTFNEQFF. The CDR3 DNA follows: TGTGCCAGCAGTCCCGGGACTTTAACCTTCAATGAGCAGTTCTTC.

In its sample, this clonotype was seen a few times. This may stem from a read error, because a much larger clone lies one nucleotide away. This chain connects TRBV5-6 to TRBJ2-1; possible D gene TRBD2, 6 bases. The CDR3 is 15 residues long. Germline V CDR1 and CDR2: SGHDT, YYEEEE. DNA for the CDR3: TGTTCCAGCAGCTTGGGGTTAGCGGCCTACAATGAGCAGTTCTTC. It specifies CSSSLGLAAYNEQFF.

This clonotype is labeled as medium-sized. This sequence joins TRBV6-1 and TRBJ1-2; TRBD1 aligns across 9 bases. V lost 8 bases, J lost 1 base, and 5 bases stayed unmatched. This CDR3 has 14 amino acids. CDR1 and CDR2 from the germline V gene are MNHNS and SASEGT. Here the CDR3 reads CASARDRDNYGYTF. The DNA for the CDR3 is TGTGCCAGCGCGAGGGACAGGGATAACTATGGCTACACCTTC.

This clonotype was seen repeatedly, ten times or more. The CDR3: CSARKSSSYNEQFF. Here the CDR3 DNA reads TGCAGTGCTAGAAAGTCAAGCTCCTACAATGAGCAGTTCTTC. This chain joins TRBV20-1 and TRBJ2-1; D is uncertain. Germline CDR1 DFQATT, CDR2 SNEGSKA (reference sequence). V lost 2 bases and J 0 bases, leaving 8 bases between the germline ends. The CDR3 runs 14 residues.

This clonotype came up many times. The chain couples TRBV9 to TRBJ1-1; no reliable D call. Trimming stripped 0 bases from V and 4 bases from J, with 7 bases between. Germline-derived CDR1 and CDR2 are SGDLS and YYNGEE. The CDR3 is made up of 13 amino acids. The CDR3, as DNA: TGTGCCAGCAGCGTAGGAATGGGCACTGAAGCTTTCTTT. Translated: CASSVGMGTEAFF.

V is TRBV20-1 and J is TRBJ2-3, with D unresolved. Trimming removed 5 bases at V and 6 bases at J, with 3 bases between. The CDR3 has 9 amino acids. From germline, CDR1 is DFQATT and CDR2 SNEGSKA (reference sequence). CDR3 amino acids: CSAGDTQYF. The CDR3 DNA reads as TGCAGTGCTGGGGATACGCAGTATTTT.

This clonotype came up many times. The J gene is TRBJ1-6, the V gene TRBV7-9, with 7 bases that match TRBD1. From germline, CDR1 is SEHNR and CDR2 FQNEAQ (reference sequence). V trimming: 5 bases; J trimming: 9 bases; junction bases outside the gene matches: 1. This CDR3 has 12 residues. CDR3 coding DNA: TGTGCCAGCAGCCGGGACAGTTCACCCCTCCACTTT. It is translated as CASSRDSSPLHF.